These T cell receptor beta chains were read from a single sample in a study of blood T cell repertoires in COVID-19. Clones were sequenced by immunoSEQ multiplex PCR, and TCRdb holds only the in-frame ones, with some missing. The sample records some 50,000 clones, 65% to 90% being singletons. Source material: peripheral blood. These receptors were obtained from a man aged 35 to 55 with acute or convalescent COVID-19. CDR3s include the opening cysteine and the closing phenylalanine or tryptophan. A D gene is named only where the DNA matches it firmly. Clone size, where shown, is once, few, many, or a class for clones that have expanded.

D,J,V,size,CDR3,DNA
.,TRBJ2-7,TRBV10-3,few,CAISGASGTRPYEQYF,TGTGCCATCAGTGGGGCTTCCGGGACAAGGCCCTACGAGCAGTACTTC
TRBD2,TRBJ2-7,TRBV7-8,once,CASSPERILGTSGVYEQYF,TGTGCCAGCAGCCCCGAACGAATCCTAGGGACTAGCGGTGTTTACGAGCAGTACTTC
.,TRBJ1-2,TRBV19,once,CASRSFNYGYTF,TGTGCCAGTCGGAGTTTTAACTATGGCTACACCTTC
.,TRBJ2-7,TRBV27,once,CASSLTGISYEQYF,TGTGCCAGCAGTCTGACCGGGATCTCCTACGAGCAGTACTTC
.,TRBJ2-5,TRBV7-9,.,CASSLAGGQETQYF,TGTGCCAGCAGCTTAGCAGGGGGCCAAGAGACCCAGTACTTC
.,TRBJ1-1,TRBV6-5,.,CASSYVGLGTEAFF,TGTGCCAGCAGTTACGTGGGGCTGGGAACTGAAGCTTTCTTT
TRBD2,TRBJ2-5,TRBV5-6,.,CASSLRRGARETQYF,TGTGCCAGCAGCTTGAGGCGGGGGGCCCGAGAGACCCAGTACTTC
TRBD2,TRBJ2-2,TRBV5-1,many,CASKLAGNTGELFF,TGCGCCAGTAAACTAGCGGGGAACACCGGGGAGCTGTTTTTT
TRBD1,TRBJ1-5,TRBV19,.,CASSGMTGKDQPQHF,TGTGCCAGTAGTGGGATGACAGGGAAGGATCAGCCCCAGCATTTT
.,TRBJ2-6,TRBV5-1,.,CASSLAGDSGANVLTF,TGCGCCAGCAGCTTGGCGGGAGACTCTGGGGCCAACGTCCTGACTTTC
.,TRBJ2-7,TRBV4-1,.,CASSQVVRGSYEQYF,TGCGCCAGCAGCCAAGTCGTACGGGGCTCCTACGAGCAGTACTTC
.,TRBJ2-7,TRBV5-1,.,CASGLTGEQYF,TGCGCCAGCGGATTAACAGGCGAGCAGTACTTC
.,TRBJ1-5,TRBV7-8,.,CASSPTGHQPQHF,TGTGCCAGCAGCCCTACAGGGCATCAGCCCCAGCATTTT
TRBD1,TRBJ1-1,TRBV5-5,.,CASSLLPGQGAQAFF,TGTGCCAGCAGCTTGCTTCCGGGACAGGGGGCGCAGGCTTTCTTT
TRBD1,TRBJ1-5,TRBV15,once,CATGWTGQGQPQHF,TGTGCCACGGGATGGACAGGACAGGGTCAGCCCCAGCATTTT